The rows below give T cell receptor beta chains drawn from one sample of a study of T cell repertoires in cytomegalovirus infection. TCRdb analysed the reads with MiXCR anew, one entry per CDR3 protein. This table holds around 310,000 distinct CDR3 sequences, 25% to 35% found once. No antigen is known for these receptors. The sequencing here drew on cultured PBMCs, taken from culture after CMV antigen stimulation. These receptors were collected from a human donor in good health (CMV status not recorded). Some clones in this sample may be carry-over from other donors' samples. The CDR3 runs from the conserved cysteine through the conserved F or W. D genes are given only for firm matches. The size of a clone is reported for some rows only, either as once, few or many, or as a class for expanded clones.

d_call: -
j_call: TRBJ2-3
clone_size: -
v_call: TRBV11-2
cdr3_nt: TGTGCCAGCTCTGGGGCGCAGTTCGCAGATACGCAGTATTTT
cdr3_aa: CASSGAQFADTQYF

d_call: TRBD1
j_call: TRBJ1-1
clone_size: medium-sized
v_call: TRBV7-9
cdr3_nt: TGTGCCAGCAGCTGGGGGACAGCGAACACTGAAGCTTTCTTT
cdr3_aa: CASSWGTANTEAFF

d_call: -
j_call: TRBJ2-1
clone_size: -
v_call: TRBV11-3
cdr3_nt: TGTGCCAGCAGCTCTCAGGGGCCTAGCTCCTACAATGAGCAGTTCTTC
cdr3_aa: CASSSQGPSSYNEQFF

d_call: TRBD2
j_call: TRBJ2-1
clone_size: few
v_call: TRBV4-1
cdr3_nt: TGCGCCAGCAGCCAATCGGCGGGGGGCCCTTACAATGAGCAGTTCTTC
cdr3_aa: CASSQSAGGPYNEQFF

d_call: -
j_call: TRBJ1-2
clone_size: -
v_call: TRBV6-1
cdr3_nt: TGTGCCAGCCGTGAAATCTCCCTCTATGGCTACACCTTC
cdr3_aa: CASREISLYGYTF

d_call: -
j_call: TRBJ2-7
clone_size: -
v_call: TRBV7-2
cdr3_nt: TGTGCCAGCAGCTTAGGGGAAACTATCTACGAGCAGTACTTC
cdr3_aa: CASSLGETIYEQYF

d_call: -
j_call: TRBJ1-5
clone_size: -
v_call: TRBV7-9
cdr3_nt: TGTGCCAGCAGCCCCCTACAGGGATACCAGCCCCAGCATTTT
cdr3_aa: CASSPLQGYQPQHF

d_call: -
j_call: TRBJ2-3
clone_size: few
v_call: TRBV6-1
cdr3_nt: TGTGCCAGCAGTGTTGGGGGGTTCACAGATACGCAGTATTTT
cdr3_aa: CASSVGGFTDTQYF

d_call: -
j_call: TRBJ2-5
clone_size: -
v_call: TRBV29-1
cdr3_nt: TGCAGCTACGAACAGGGACGAGAGACCCAGTACTTC
cdr3_aa: CSYEQGRETQYF

d_call: TRBD1
j_call: TRBJ1-4
clone_size: many
v_call: TRBV6-5
cdr3_nt: TGTGCCAGCAGTTACACAGGGGCCCTTAATGAAAAACTGTTTTTT
cdr3_aa: CASSYTGALNEKLFF

d_call: -
j_call: TRBJ1-2
clone_size: few
v_call: TRBV7-9
cdr3_nt: TGTGCCAGCAGCGACGGCTGGAACTTCTATGGCTACACCTTC
cdr3_aa: CASSDGWNFYGYTF

d_call: -
j_call: TRBJ2-5
clone_size: many
v_call: TRBV7-9
cdr3_nt: TGTGCCAGCACCAGCGCCCGGGAGACCCAGTACTTC
cdr3_aa: CASTSARETQYF

d_call: TRBD2
j_call: TRBJ2-2
clone_size: few
v_call: TRBV7-2
cdr3_nt: TGTGCCAGCAGCCCATTTTCCGCGGGAGGCACCGGGGAGCTGTTTTTT
cdr3_aa: CASSPFSAGGTGELFF

d_call: -
j_call: TRBJ2-7
clone_size: few
v_call: TRBV12-3/TRBV12-4
cdr3_nt: TGTGCCAGCAGTCCCCAGAGAGGCTACGAGCAGTACTTC
cdr3_aa: CASSPQRGYEQYF

d_call: TRBD1
j_call: TRBJ1-4
clone_size: once
v_call: TRBV12-3/TRBV12-4
cdr3_nt: TGTGCCAGTCGGGACAGGGCCGCTGAAAAACTGTTTTTT
cdr3_aa: CASRDRAAEKLFF

d_call: -
j_call: TRBJ2-5
clone_size: -
v_call: TRBV9
cdr3_nt: TGTGCCAGCAGCGTAGAAGGGTACCAAGAGACCCAGTACTTC
cdr3_aa: CASSVEGYQETQYF

d_call: TRBD1
j_call: TRBJ1-5
clone_size: -
v_call: TRBV20-1
cdr3_nt: TGCAGTGCTACCGGACAGGAGAGAATGTGGGGCAATCAGCCCCAGCATTTT
cdr3_aa: CSATGQERMWGNQPQHF

d_call: -
j_call: TRBJ1-5
clone_size: -
v_call: TRBV12-3/TRBV12-4
cdr3_nt: TGTGCCAGCAGCCCACGTACTCCCCCGGACTCCCAGCATTTT
cdr3_aa: CASSPRTPPDSQHF

d_call: -
j_call: TRBJ1-6
clone_size: -
v_call: TRBV5-1
cdr3_nt: TGCGCCAGCAGCGGGGCCGGAGGCTCCTATAATTCACCCCTCCACTTT
cdr3_aa: CASSGAGGSYNSPLHF

d_call: -
j_call: TRBJ1-1
clone_size: -
v_call: TRBV25-1
cdr3_nt: TGTGCCAGCAGTTCTTTGCTCGGATCAGCTTTCTTT
cdr3_aa: CASSSLLGSAFF

d_call: TRBD2
j_call: TRBJ2-1
clone_size: -
v_call: TRBV27
cdr3_nt: TGTGCCAGCAGTCCGCAGCGGGGCTTTGAACTTTACAATGAGCAGTTCTTC
cdr3_aa: CASSPQRGFELYNEQFF

d_call: TRBD2
j_call: TRBJ2-5
clone_size: -
v_call: TRBV27
cdr3_nt: TGTGCCAGCAGAGCGGGAGGCCCCCAAGAGACCCAGTACTTC
cdr3_aa: CASRAGGPQETQYF

d_call: TRBD2
j_call: TRBJ2-1
clone_size: many
v_call: TRBV5-6
cdr3_nt: TGTGCCAGCAGCCCGAATCCCGGACTAGCGGGCGCTAACAATGAGCAGTTCTTC
cdr3_aa: CASSPNPGLAGANNEQFF

d_call: -
j_call: TRBJ1-2
clone_size: -
v_call: TRBV6-1
cdr3_nt: TGTGCCAGCACCCGGGGACCTGTCGGCTACACCTTC
cdr3_aa: CASTRGPVGYTF

d_call: -
j_call: TRBJ2-7
clone_size: few
v_call: TRBV20-1
cdr3_nt: TGCAGTGCTAGTAGGTTCAACTCCTACGAGCAGTACTTC
cdr3_aa: CSASRFNSYEQYF

d_call: -
j_call: TRBJ2-3
clone_size: -
v_call: TRBV6-5
cdr3_nt: TGTGCCAGCAGCCCACAGGCGAGCACAGATACGCAGTATTTT
cdr3_aa: CASSPQASTDTQYF

d_call: -
j_call: TRBJ2-5
clone_size: few
v_call: TRBV18
cdr3_nt: TGTGCCAGCTCATTGCGATATAGATCCTCTAACTACTGCCCGTTTCAGCACACAGAGACCCAGTACTTC
cdr3_aa: CASSLRYRSSNYCPFQHTETQYF

d_call: -
j_call: TRBJ1-2
clone_size: -
v_call: TRBV6-1
cdr3_nt: TGTGCCAGCAGTGAAACGAGACGGAGCCCCGCTAACTATGGCTACACCTTC
cdr3_aa: CASSETRRSPANYGYTF

d_call: -
j_call: TRBJ1-1
clone_size: -
v_call: TRBV6-1
cdr3_nt: TGTGCCAGCAGTGAAGGGCAGTTTAACACTGAAGCTTTCTTT
cdr3_aa: CASSEGQFNTEAFF

d_call: TRBD2
j_call: TRBJ2-7
clone_size: many
v_call: TRBV10-3
cdr3_nt: TGTGCCATCAGTGAGGGGGGGGTCTACGAGCAGTACTTC
cdr3_aa: CAISEGGVYEQYF

d_call: TRBD1
j_call: TRBJ1-5
clone_size: -
v_call: TRBV7-6
cdr3_nt: TGTGCCAGCAGCTTAACGGGACAGCGCAATCAGCCCCAGCATTTT
cdr3_aa: CASSLTGQRNQPQHF